This T cell receptor beta chain is drawn from a study of CD4 T cells in relation to SARS-CoV-2 and coronaviruses. General study points: SARS-CoV-2-driven expansion was significantly weaker in crossreactive than monoreactive clones.

V lost 6 bases to trimming and J lost 2 bases; unmatched junction nucleotides: 6. The CDR3 is 15 residues long. Germline V gene lookup returns CDR1 MNHEY and CDR2 SMNVEV (reference sequence). As for this clone: Its antigen is undetermined.

Sequencing was performed with immunoSEQ multiplex PCR; in TCRdb, only in-frame clones are kept and a portion is missing. The sample comprises roughly 20,000 clones, 77% of which are singletons, and 16% rests with the top ten. Unexposed donor CD4+ T cells date from about 2010-2019, before the COVID-19 pandemic. After nine to ten days of culture, CD4+ T cells were isolated. The TCR originated in a human donor in good health. The sequenced sample consisted of CD4+ T cells from PBMCs, cultured in vitro. V is TRBV27 and J is TRBJ1-5; TRBD1 agrees at 8 bases. The CDR3 loop reads CASRTGTGGNQPQHF. CDR3 coding DNA: TGTGCCAGCAGAACCGGGACAGGAGGCAATCAGCCCCAGCATTTT.